The rows below give T cell receptor beta chains drawn from one sample of a study of T-cell reconstitution after alpha-beta-depleted transplantation in children. TCRdb passed the PCR reads through MiXCR, listing each CDR3 protein once. The data show just over 950,000 distinct CDR3 sequences, 25% to 35% seen once. The source was PBMCs, mostly from graft donor cells, collected 360 days after TCRalphabeta/CD19-depleted stem cell transplant. The source of these receptors is a boy under two years old who had a stem cell transplant for SCID, so the T cells may come from the graft donor. The CDR3 runs from the conserved cysteine through the conserved F or W.

CDR3aa | j_gene | v_gene | len
CASTPELGPDHNTEAFF | TRBJ1-1 | TRBV21-1 | 17
CASAGNEQFF | TRBJ2-1 | TRBV2 | 10
CASSFGQGGYSPLHF | TRBJ1-6 | TRBV12-3/TRBV12-4 | 15
CSAIALGETQYF | TRBJ2-5 | TRBV29-1 | 12
CSARVGTSGFYEQYF | TRBJ2-7 | TRBV20-1 | 15
CASSLVYGGETQYF | TRBJ2-5 | TRBV7-6 | 14
CASSPLGWTNNEQFF | TRBJ2-1 | TRBV9 | 15
CASSYLSDTGELFF | TRBJ2-2 | TRBV6-2/TRBV6-3 | 14
CASSPGVTYEQYF | TRBJ2-7 | TRBV12-3/TRBV12-4 | 13
CASSYGRSYTQYF | TRBJ2-3 | TRBV6-5 | 13
CASSLGREYEQYF | TRBJ2-7 | TRBV7-9 | 13
CAIMAGAHTDTQYF | TRBJ2-3 | TRBV10-3 | 14
CASTLTGDLGPQHF | TRBJ1-5 | TRBV12-3/TRBV12-4 | 14
CASSQEVADKRPYTGELFF | TRBJ2-2 | TRBV4-2 | 19
CAISERPTEQFF | TRBJ2-1 | TRBV10-3 | 12
CSASRGATNEKLFF | TRBJ1-4 | TRBV20-1 | 14
CASSLTPGQGSPLHF | TRBJ1-6 | TRBV5-1 | 15
CASSSWGAYDNEQFF | TRBJ2-1 | TRBV5-1 | 15
CSVRTGNQPQHF | TRBJ1-5 | TRBV29-1 | 12
CSARRARGTEAFF | TRBJ1-1 | TRBV20-1 | 13